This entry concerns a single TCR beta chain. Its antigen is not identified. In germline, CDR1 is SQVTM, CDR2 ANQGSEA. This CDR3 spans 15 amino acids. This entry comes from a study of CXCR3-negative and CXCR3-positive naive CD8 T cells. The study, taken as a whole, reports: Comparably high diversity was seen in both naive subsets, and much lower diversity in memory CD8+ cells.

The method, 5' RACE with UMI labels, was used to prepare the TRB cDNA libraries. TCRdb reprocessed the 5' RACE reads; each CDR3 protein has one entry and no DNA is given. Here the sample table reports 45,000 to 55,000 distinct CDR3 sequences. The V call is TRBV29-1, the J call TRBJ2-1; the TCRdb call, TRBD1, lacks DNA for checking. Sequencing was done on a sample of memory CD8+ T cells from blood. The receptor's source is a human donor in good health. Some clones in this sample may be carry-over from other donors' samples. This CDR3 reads CSVEGAAVSYNEQFF.